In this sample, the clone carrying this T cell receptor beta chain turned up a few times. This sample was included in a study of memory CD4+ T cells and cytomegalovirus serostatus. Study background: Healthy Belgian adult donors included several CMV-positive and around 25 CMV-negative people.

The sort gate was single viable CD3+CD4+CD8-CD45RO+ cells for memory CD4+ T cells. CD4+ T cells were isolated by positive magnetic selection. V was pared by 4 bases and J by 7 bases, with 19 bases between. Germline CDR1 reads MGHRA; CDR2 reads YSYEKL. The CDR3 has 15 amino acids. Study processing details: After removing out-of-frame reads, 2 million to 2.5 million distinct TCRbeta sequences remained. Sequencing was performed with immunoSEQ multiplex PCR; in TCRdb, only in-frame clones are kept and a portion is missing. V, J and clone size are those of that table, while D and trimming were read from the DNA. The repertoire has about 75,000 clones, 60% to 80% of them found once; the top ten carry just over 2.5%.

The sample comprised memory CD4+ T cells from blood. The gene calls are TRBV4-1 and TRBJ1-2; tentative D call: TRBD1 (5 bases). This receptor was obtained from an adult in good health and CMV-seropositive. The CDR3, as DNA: TGCGCCAGCAGCCCGTCCGAGGCGGGGCAAAGTGGCTACACCTTC. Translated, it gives CASSPSEAGQSGYTF.